These T cell receptor beta chains were read from a single sample in a study of technical replicates of blood from a handful of donors. Produced via immunoSEQ multiplex PCR; TCRdb's table is partial and in-frame only. Of about 56,000 clones listed, over 90% are singletons. Material: PBMCs. The source of these receptors is a human donor in good health. Some clones in this sample may be carry-over from other donors' samples. Both conserved end residues are part of each CDR3. The D gene is left open where the match is weak. Where a row states a size, it is once, few, many or the class of an expanded clone; other rows omit it.

cdr3_aa	cdr3_nt	v_call	d_call	j_call	clone_size
CASGEQGPRETQYF	TGTGCCAGCGGGGAGCAGGGGCCTCGAGAGACCCAGTACTTC	TRBV25-1	NA	TRBJ2-5	NA
CAREQGRDQPQHF	TGCGCCCGCGAACAGGGTCGCGATCAGCCCCAGCATTTT	TRBV10-1	NA	TRBJ1-5	NA
CASSQDGVGDYNEQFF	TGTGCCAGCAGCCAAGATGGGGTAGGGGATTACAATGAGCAGTTCTTC	TRBV4-2	NA	TRBJ2-1	NA
CASFPGGCGSNQPQHF	TGTGCCAGCTTCCCGGGCGGGTGTGGAAGCAATCAGCCCCAGCATTTT	TRBV21-1	NA	TRBJ1-5	NA
CASSDGTSASSSPLHF	TGTGCCAGCAGTGACGGGACTTCAGCGTCTTCTTCACCCCTCCACTTT	TRBV2	NA	TRBJ1-6	NA
CASSTQQGEGYTF	TGTGCCAGCAGCACCCAACAGGGTGAGGGCTACACCTTC	TRBV7-3	NA	TRBJ1-2	NA
CASSDNFGSDNEQFF	TGTGCCAGCAGCGATAACTTTGGAAGCGACAATGAGCAGTTCTTC	TRBV13	NA	TRBJ2-1	NA
CASSRDSQNSPLHF	TGTGCCAGCAGCCGGGACAGTCAGAATTCACCCCTCCACTTT	TRBV6-1	TRBD1	TRBJ1-6	NA
CASSEQGAGGYTF	TGTGCCAGCAGTGAACAGGGGGCGGGTGGCTACACCTTC	TRBV6-1	TRBD1	TRBJ1-2	NA
CAWSVSLRLRGYTF	TGTGCCTGGAGTGTGTCCCTCAGATTACGTGGCTACACCTTC	TRBV30	NA	TRBJ1-2	NA
CASSSLEKAGETQYF	TGTGCCAGCAGCTCTCTGGAGAAGGCGGGAGAGACCCAGTACTTC	TRBV5-6	NA	TRBJ2-5	NA
CASSLAGQGSNQPQHF	TGTGCCAGCAGCTTGGCGGGACAGGGCAGCAATCAGCCCCAGCATTTT	TRBV5-8	TRBD1	TRBJ1-5	NA
CASSLGRAYEQYF	TGTGCCAGCAGCTTAGGGCGGGCCTACGAGCAGTACTTC	TRBV5-6	NA	TRBJ2-7	NA
CASSLVGAGGSYEQYF	TGTGCCAGCAGCTTAGTTGGGGCGGGAGGATCCTACGAGCAGTACTTC	TRBV7-2	TRBD2	TRBJ2-7	NA
CATSRSQGQETQYF	TGTGCCACCAGCAGAAGCCAGGGACAAGAGACCCAGTACTTC	TRBV15	NA	TRBJ2-5	NA
CASSLVQGLGVEQYF	TGTGCCAGCAGCTTAGTCCAGGGGCTGGGGGTCGAGCAGTACTTC	TRBV11-2	NA	TRBJ2-7	once
CSVGTGSTEAFF	TGCAGCGTTGGGACAGGGAGCACTGAAGCTTTCTTT	TRBV29-1	TRBD1	TRBJ1-1	NA
CASSPLDRVGTEAFF	TGTGCCAGCTCACCACTTGACAGGGTCGGAACTGAAGCTTTCTTT	TRBV18	TRBD1	TRBJ1-1	NA
CASSLIGGAAEAFF	TGCGCCAGCAGCCTTATAGGGGGAGCCGCTGAAGCTTTCTTT	TRBV4-1	NA	TRBJ1-1	NA
CASSGKGGHYGYTF	TGTGCCAGCAGTGGGAAAGGGGGCCACTATGGCTACACCTTC	TRBV6-1	TRBD1	TRBJ1-2	NA
CASSLGPRQGQETQYF	TGTGCCAGCAGCTTGGGACCTCGACAGGGTCAAGAGACCCAGTACTTC	TRBV5-5	TRBD1	TRBJ2-5	NA
CASSPAGLTRNEQFF	TGTGCCAGCAGCCCCGCTGGACTAACACGGAATGAGCAGTTCTTC	TRBV7-8	NA	TRBJ2-1	NA
CASSQFDRVNNEQFF	TGTGCCAGCAGCCAATTCGACAGGGTGAACAATGAGCAGTTCTTC	TRBV4-2	TRBD1	TRBJ2-1	NA
CASSLYTGGQETQYF	TGTGCCAGCAGCTTGTACACGGGGGGGCAAGAGACCCAGTACTTC	TRBV11-2	TRBD2	TRBJ2-5	NA
CASSLGGGDIYEQYF	TGTGCCAGCAGCTTAGGCGGGGGCGACATTTACGAGCAGTACTTC	TRBV7-2	NA	TRBJ2-7	NA
CASSLRGPDTQYF	TGCGCCAGCAGCTTGAGGGGGCCTGATACGCAGTATTTT	TRBV5-1	TRBD1	TRBJ2-3	NA
CASSYSTSGSSYEQYF	TGTGCCAGCAGCTACTCCACTAGCGGCAGCTCCTACGAGCAGTACTTC	TRBV7-2	TRBD2	TRBJ2-7	NA
CASSPAEAGGVWGYTF	TGTGCCAGCAGCCCGGCGGAGGCAGGGGGCGTGTGGGGCTACACCTTC	TRBV5-5	TRBD1	TRBJ1-2	NA
CASSLPVGWDRQNEQFF	TGTGCCAGCAGCTTACCGGTCGGTTGGGACAGACAGAATGAGCAGTTCTTC	TRBV7-9	TRBD1	TRBJ2-1	NA
CASSLAPSNQPQHF	TGTGCCAGCAGTTTGGCACCTAGCAATCAGCCCCAGCATTTT	TRBV28	NA	TRBJ1-5	NA
CASILRTSSGNIQYF	TGTGCCAGCATCCTTAGGACTAGCTCTGGTAACATTCAGTACTTC	TRBV6-1	TRBD2	TRBJ2-4	NA
CASSDLNAGAYEQYF	TGTGCCAGCAGTGACCTCAACGCGGGTGCCTACGAGCAGTACTTC	TRBV2	NA	TRBJ2-7	NA
CASSQEGSGLAGDEQFF	TGCGCCAGCAGCCAAGAAGGTTCGGGACTAGCAGGCGATGAGCAGTTCTTC	TRBV4-3	TRBD2	TRBJ2-1	NA
CASTPGTGAGGYTF	TGTGCCAGTACCCCCGGGACAGGGGCGGGTGGCTACACCTTC	TRBV19	TRBD1	TRBJ1-2	NA
CASSQGPPGTGLSGSPLHF	TGTGCCAGCAGCCAAGGCCCGCCTGGGACAGGGCTAAGTGGGTCACCCCTCCACTTT	TRBV4-2	TRBD1	TRBJ1-6	NA
CASSQDRTGYNYGYTF	TGTGCCAGCAGCCAAGACCGGACAGGTTACAACTATGGCTACACCTTC	TRBV4-2	TRBD1	TRBJ1-2	NA
CASSQRGLAVFMSSYNEQFF	TGTGCCAGCAGTCAGCGAGGACTAGCGGTTTTTATGAGCTCCTACAATGAGCAGTTCTTC	TRBV7-6	TRBD2	TRBJ2-1	NA
CASSPGQRVWDEQFF	TGCGCCAGCAGCCCGGGACAGAGGGTTTGGGATGAGCAGTTCTTC	TRBV4-3	TRBD1	TRBJ2-1	NA
CASSVGQGANNSPLHF	TGTGCCAGCTCAGTCGGACAGGGGGCTAATAATTCACCCCTCCACTTT	TRBV18	TRBD1	TRBJ1-6	NA
CASSPGQGKDEKLFF	TGCGCCAGCAGCCCCGGACAGGGCAAAGATGAAAAACTGTTTTTT	TRBV5-1	TRBD1	TRBJ1-4	NA
CASRSAIYF	TGCGCCAGCAGGTCCGCCATATATTTT	TRBV10-1	NA	TRBJ1-3	NA
CASSAGQGRDIQYF	TGTGCCAGCAGCGCTGGACAGGGCAGGGACATTCAGTACTTC	TRBV7-2	TRBD1	TRBJ2-4	NA
CASSFWTSGPYNEQFF	TGTGCCAGCAGCTTCTGGACTAGCGGGCCCTACAATGAGCAGTTCTTC	TRBV7-6	TRBD2	TRBJ2-1	NA
CASSASGLAEYEQYF	TGTGCCAGCAGCGCCTCGGGACTAGCGGAGTACGAGCAGTACTTC	TRBV9	TRBD2	TRBJ2-7	NA
CASTRTNYGYTF	TGTGCCAGTACTCGGACAAACTATGGCTACACCTTC	TRBV19	NA	TRBJ1-2	NA
CASSAQSGRNTGELFF	TGTGCCAGCAGCGCCCAGAGCGGAAGAAACACCGGGGAGCTGTTTTTT	TRBV9	NA	TRBJ2-2	NA
CASSPRTGGGETQYF	TGTGCCAGCAGCCCACGGACAGGGGGTGGAGAGACCCAGTACTTC	TRBV5-6	TRBD1	TRBJ2-5	NA
CASSFIAGGNEQYF	TGCGCCAGCAGCTTTATTGCTGGGGGGAACGAGCAGTACTTC	TRBV5-1	NA	TRBJ2-7	NA
CASSGQDKSSGANVLTF	TGCGCCAGCAGCGGACAGGATAAGAGCTCTGGGGCCAACGTCCTGACTTTC	TRBV5-1	TRBD1	TRBJ2-6	once
CASSQGLAGGREDTQYF	TGCGCCAGCAGCCAGGGACTAGCGGGGGGGCGGGAGGATACGCAGTATTTT	TRBV4-3	TRBD2	TRBJ2-3	NA
CASSLGTASTYEQYF	TGTGCCAGCTCACTCGGGACAGCTTCCACCTACGAGCAGTACTTC	TRBV18	TRBD1	TRBJ2-7	once
CASRAGLAGGPTTDTQYF	TGTGCCAGCAGGGCGGGACTAGCGGGGGGCCCCACCACAGATACGCAGTATTTT	TRBV5-4	TRBD2	TRBJ2-3	once
CASSIARDTGIQYF	TGTGCCAGTAGTATAGCCCGCGATACTGGCATTCAGTACTTC	TRBV19	NA	TRBJ2-4	few
CAWFYGGLAGGPSRRYAVF	TGTGCCTGGTTCTACGGTGGCCTAGCGGGAGGGCCCTCGAGAAGATACGCAGTATTT	TRBV30	TRBD2	TRBJ2-3	NA
CASHNDRPIDNEQFF	TGTGCCAGCCATAACGACAGGCCCATCGACAATGAGCAGTTCTTC	TRBV6-5	NA	TRBJ2-1	NA
CASSSNQGVDTEAFF	TGCGCCAGCAGCTCCAACCAGGGTGTAGACACTGAAGCTTTCTTT	TRBV5-1	NA	TRBJ1-1	NA
CASSKSTGSGQPQHF	TGTGCCAGCAGTAAATCTACAGGGTCGGGTCAGCCCCAGCATTTT	TRBV6-5	NA	TRBJ1-5	NA
CASIGTSGSYEQYF	TGTGCCAGCATTGGGACTAGCGGGAGTTACGAGCAGTACTTC	TRBV6-6	TRBD2	TRBJ2-7	NA
CASSYNPPPRTGEQYF	TGTGCCAGCAGCTACAACCCACCCCCGCGGACGGGAGAGCAGTACTTC	TRBV11-2	NA	TRBJ2-7	NA
CASSHRAEKLFF	TGTGCCAGCAGCCACAGGGCGGAAAAACTGTTTTTT	TRBV7-9	NA	TRBJ1-4	NA